The present T cell receptor (beta chain) was sequenced within a study of blood T cell repertoires in COVID-19. The overall study: From the United States, Italy and Spain came samples of acute and convalescent COVID-19. T cells, B-cell-depleted T cells, or PBMCs supplied cDNA or gDNA.

This clone occurred once. Methods used by the authors: Amplification of reference gene primers provided the estimated nucleated cell counts. Generated by immunoSEQ multiplex PCR, the TCRdb table keeps only in-frame clones and is missing some. That table supplies the V and J calls and clone size; D and trimming were determined from the DNA. Altogether around 190,000 clones are present, about 88% being singletons, with the ten largest covering roughly a sixth. A Seattle source enrolled patients during active infection and followed them longitudinally. Sequenced sample: peripheral blood. This TCR derives from a man in his fifties with COVID-19, enrolled during active disease.

The CDR3: CASSPPSQGNYEQYF. The CDR3 bases are TGTGCCAGCTCACCACCGTCACAGGGTAACTACGAGCAGTACTTC. The genes are TRBV18 and TRBJ2-7; a possible D gene is TRBD1 (6 bases). Germline CDR1 KGHSH, CDR2 LQKENI. The CDR3 runs to 15 residues. Trimming took 0 bases from V and 3 from J, leaving 12 bases between them. The variable domain in full, with the rest retrieved from reference TRBV18 and TRBJ2-7, is NAGVMQNPRHLVRRRGQEARLRCSPMKGHSHVYWYRQLPEEGLKFMVYLQKENIIDESGMPKERFSAEFPKEGPSILRIQQVVRGDSAAYFCASSPPSQGNYEQYFGPGTRLTVT.